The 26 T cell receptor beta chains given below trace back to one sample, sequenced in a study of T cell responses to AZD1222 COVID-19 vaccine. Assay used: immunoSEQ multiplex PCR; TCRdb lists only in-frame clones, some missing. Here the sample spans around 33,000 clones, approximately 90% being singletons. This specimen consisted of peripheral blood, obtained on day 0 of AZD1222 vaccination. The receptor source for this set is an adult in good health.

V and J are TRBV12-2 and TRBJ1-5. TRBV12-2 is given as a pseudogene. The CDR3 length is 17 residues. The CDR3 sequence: CASRSEGTGNSNQPQHF. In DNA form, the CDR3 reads TGTGCAAGTCGCTCAGAGGGGACGGGAAATAGCAATCAGCCCCAGCATTTT.

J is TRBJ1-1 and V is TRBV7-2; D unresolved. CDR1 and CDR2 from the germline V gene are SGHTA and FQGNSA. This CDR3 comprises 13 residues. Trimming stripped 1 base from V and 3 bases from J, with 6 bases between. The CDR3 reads CASSLVRYTEAFF. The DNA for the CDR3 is TGTGCCAGCAGCTTAGTCAGGTACACTGAAGCTTTCTTT.

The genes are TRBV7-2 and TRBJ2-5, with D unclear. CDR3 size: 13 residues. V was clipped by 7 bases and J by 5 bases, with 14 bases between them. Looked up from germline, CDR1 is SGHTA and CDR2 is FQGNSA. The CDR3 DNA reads TGTGCCAGCACCGGCTTAGGGTCGGAGACCCAGTACTTC. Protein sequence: CASTGLGSETQYF.

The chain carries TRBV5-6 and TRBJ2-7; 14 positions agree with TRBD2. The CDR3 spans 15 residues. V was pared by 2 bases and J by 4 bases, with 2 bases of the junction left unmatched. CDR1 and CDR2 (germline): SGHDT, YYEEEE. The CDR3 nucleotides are TGTGCCAGCAGCTTCAGGACTAGCGGGGGGTACGAGCAGTACTTC. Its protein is CASSFRTSGGYEQYF.

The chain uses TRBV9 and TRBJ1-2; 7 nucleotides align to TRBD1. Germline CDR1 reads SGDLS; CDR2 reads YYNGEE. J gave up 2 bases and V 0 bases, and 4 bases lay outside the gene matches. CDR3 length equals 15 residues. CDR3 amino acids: CASSVGQGVNYGYTF. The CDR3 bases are TGTGCCAGCAGCGTAGGCCAGGGGGTCAACTATGGCTACACCTTC.

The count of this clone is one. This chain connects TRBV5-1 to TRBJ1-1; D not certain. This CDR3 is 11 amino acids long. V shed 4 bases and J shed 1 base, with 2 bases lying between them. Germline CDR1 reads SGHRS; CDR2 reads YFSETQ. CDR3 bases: TGCGCCAGCAGCGCGAACACTGAAGCTTTCTTT. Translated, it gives CASSANTEAFF.

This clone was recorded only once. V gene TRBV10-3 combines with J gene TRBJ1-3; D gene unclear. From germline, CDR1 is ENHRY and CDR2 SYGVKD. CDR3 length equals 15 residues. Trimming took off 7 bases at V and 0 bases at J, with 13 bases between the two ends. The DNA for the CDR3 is TGTGCCATCATGGGGAGAATCAGCTCTGGAAACACCATATATTTT. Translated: CAIMGRISSGNTIYF.

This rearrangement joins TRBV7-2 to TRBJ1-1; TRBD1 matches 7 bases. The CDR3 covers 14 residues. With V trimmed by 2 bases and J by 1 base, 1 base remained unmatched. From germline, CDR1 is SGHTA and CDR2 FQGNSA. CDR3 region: CASSLQGGNTEAFF. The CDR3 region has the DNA TGTGCCAGCAGCTTACAGGGGGGGAACACTGAAGCTTTCTTT.

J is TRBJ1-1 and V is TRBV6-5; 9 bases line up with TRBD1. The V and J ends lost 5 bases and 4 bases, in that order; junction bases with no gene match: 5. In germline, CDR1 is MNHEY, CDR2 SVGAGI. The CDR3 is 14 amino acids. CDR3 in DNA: TGTGCCAGCAGTACCGGGACAGGGACCACTGAAGCTTTCTTT. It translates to CASSTGTGTTEAFF.

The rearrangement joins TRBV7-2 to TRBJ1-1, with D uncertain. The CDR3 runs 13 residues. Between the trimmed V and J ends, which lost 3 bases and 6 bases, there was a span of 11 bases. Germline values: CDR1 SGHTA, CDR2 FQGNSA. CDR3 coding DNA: TGTGCCAGCAGCTTTGGAGTGTACCCTGAAGCTTTCTTT. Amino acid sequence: CASSFGVYPEAFF.

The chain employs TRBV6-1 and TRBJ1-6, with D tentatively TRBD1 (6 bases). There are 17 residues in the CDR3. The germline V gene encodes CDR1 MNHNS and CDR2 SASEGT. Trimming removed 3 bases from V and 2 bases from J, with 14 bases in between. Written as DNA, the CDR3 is TGTGCCAGCAGTGAGATTGGGGCAGGGGCCTATAATTCACCCCTCCACTTT. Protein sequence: CASSEIGAGAYNSPLHF.

The CDR3 coding sequence is TGCGCCAGCAGCCCGGACAGGGATGGGGGTGAGCAGTTCTTC. This codes for CASSPDRDGGEQFF. The V call is TRBV5-1, the J call TRBJ2-1, with 8 bases that match TRBD1. CDR1 is SGHRS, CDR2 YFSETQ, per germline. The length of the CDR3 is 14 residues. V lost 4 bases and J lost 9; bases outside the gene matches: 9.

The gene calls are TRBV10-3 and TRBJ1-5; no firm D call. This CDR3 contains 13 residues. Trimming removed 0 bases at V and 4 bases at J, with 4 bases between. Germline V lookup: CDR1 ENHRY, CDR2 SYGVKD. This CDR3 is CAISESMNQPQHF. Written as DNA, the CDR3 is TGTGCCATCAGTGAGTCGATGAATCAGCCCCAGCATTTT.

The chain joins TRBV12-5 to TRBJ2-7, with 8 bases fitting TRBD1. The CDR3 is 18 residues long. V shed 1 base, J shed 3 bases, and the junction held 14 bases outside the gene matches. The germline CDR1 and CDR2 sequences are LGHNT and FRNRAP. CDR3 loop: CASGLEITGGGQSYEQYF. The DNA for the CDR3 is TGTGCTAGTGGTTTGGAGATCACAGGGGGAGGACAAAGCTACGAGCAGTACTTC.

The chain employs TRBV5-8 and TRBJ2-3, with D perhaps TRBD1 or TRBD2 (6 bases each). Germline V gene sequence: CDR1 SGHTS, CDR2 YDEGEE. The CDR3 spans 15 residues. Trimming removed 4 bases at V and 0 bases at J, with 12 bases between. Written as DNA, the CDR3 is TGTGCCAGCAGCCAGGGGAGGACTAGCACAGATACGCAGTATTTT. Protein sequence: CASSQGRTSTDTQYF.

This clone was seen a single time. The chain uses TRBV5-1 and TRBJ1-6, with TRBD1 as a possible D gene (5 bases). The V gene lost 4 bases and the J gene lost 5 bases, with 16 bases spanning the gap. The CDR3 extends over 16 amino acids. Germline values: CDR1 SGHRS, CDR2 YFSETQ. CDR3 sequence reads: CASSPVPAGDNSPLHF. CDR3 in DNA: TGCGCCAGCAGCCCAGTCCCCGCGGGGGATAATTCACCCCTCCACTTT.

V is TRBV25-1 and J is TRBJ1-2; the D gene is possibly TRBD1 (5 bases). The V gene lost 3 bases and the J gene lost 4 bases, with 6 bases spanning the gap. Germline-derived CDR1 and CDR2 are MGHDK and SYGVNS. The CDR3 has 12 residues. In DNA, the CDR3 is TGTGCCAGCAGTGATCAGGGCTATGGCTACACCTTC. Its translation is CASSDQGYGYTF.

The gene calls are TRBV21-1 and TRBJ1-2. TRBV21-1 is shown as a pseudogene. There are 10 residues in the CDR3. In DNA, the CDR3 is TGTGCCAGCAGCAAAGGGGGCTACACCTTC. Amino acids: CASSKGGYTF.

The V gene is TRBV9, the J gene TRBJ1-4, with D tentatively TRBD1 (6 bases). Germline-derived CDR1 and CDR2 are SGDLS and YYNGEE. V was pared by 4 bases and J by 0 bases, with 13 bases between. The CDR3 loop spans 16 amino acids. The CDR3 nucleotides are TGTGCCAGCAGCCCCTATGGACAGACAACTAATGAAAAACTGTTTTTT. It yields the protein CASSPYGQTTNEKLFF.

In nucleotides, the CDR3 is TGTGCCAGCAGCCAAGCGGACCCGGGAGAAAAACTGTTTTTT. It encodes CASSQADPGEKLFF. The chain uses TRBV4-2 and TRBJ1-4, with D unclear. Deletions cut 1 base from V and 8 bases from J, with 11 bases between. The CDR3 runs 14 residues. CDR1 and CDR2 from the germline V gene are LGHNA and YNFKEQ.

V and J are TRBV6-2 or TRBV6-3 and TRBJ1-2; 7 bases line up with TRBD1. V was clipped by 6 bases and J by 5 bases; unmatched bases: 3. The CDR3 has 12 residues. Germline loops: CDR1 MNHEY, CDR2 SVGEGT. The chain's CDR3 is CASSTGQYGYTF. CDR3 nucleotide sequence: TGTGCCAGCAGCACGGGACAGTATGGCTACACCTTC.

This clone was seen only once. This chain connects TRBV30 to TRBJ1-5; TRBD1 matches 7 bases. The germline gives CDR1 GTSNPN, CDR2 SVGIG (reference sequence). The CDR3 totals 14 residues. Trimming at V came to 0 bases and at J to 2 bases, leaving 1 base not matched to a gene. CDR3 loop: CAWSVGQGNQPQHF. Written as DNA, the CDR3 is TGTGCCTGGAGTGTTGGACAGGGCAATCAGCCCCAGCATTTT.

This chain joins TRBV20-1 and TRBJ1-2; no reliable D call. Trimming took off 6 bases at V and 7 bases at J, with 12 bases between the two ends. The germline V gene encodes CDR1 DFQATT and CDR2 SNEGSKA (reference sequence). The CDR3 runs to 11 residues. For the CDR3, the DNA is TGCAGTGCCCCCGAACCGGCTGGCTACACCTTC. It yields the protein CSAPEPAGYTF.

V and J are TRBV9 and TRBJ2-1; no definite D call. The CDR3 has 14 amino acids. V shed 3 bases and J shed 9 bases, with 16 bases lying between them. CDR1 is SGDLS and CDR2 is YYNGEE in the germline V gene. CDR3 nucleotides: TGTGCCAGCAGCGCCTCAACTGAAGGGCTTGAGCAGTTCTTC. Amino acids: CASSASTEGLEQFF.

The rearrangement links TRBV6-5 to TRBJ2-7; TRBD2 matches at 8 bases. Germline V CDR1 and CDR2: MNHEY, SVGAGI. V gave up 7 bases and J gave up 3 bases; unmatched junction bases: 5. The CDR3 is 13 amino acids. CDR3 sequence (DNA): TGTGCCAGCACCTCGGGGGGGGGCTACGAGCAGTACTTC. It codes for CASTSGGGYEQYF.

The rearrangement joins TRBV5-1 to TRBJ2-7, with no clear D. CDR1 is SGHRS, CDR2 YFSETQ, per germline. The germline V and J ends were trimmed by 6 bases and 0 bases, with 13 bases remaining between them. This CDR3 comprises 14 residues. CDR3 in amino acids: CASTVGGSSYEQYF. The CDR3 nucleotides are TGCGCCAGCACAGTAGGCGGTTCCTCCTACGAGCAGTACTTC.